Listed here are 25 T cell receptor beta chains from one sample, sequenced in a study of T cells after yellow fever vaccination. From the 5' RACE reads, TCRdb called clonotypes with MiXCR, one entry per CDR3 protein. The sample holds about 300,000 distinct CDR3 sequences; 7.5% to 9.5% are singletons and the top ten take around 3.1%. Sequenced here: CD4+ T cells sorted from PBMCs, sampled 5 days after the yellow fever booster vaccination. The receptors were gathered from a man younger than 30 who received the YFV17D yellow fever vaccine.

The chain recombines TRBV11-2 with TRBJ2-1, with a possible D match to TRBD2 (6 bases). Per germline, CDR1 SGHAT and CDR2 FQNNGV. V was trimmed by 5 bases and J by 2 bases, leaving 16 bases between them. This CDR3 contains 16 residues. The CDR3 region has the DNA TGTGCCAGCAGCCCTCTGCGGGGCCATGCCTACAATGAGCAGTTCTTC. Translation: CASSPLRGHAYNEQFF.

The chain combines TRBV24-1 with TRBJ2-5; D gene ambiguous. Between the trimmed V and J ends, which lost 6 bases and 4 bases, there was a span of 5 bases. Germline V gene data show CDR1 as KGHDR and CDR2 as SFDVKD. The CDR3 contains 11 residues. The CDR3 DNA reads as TGTGCCACCAGTCTGGCAGAGACCCAGTACTTC. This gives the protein CATSLAETQYF.

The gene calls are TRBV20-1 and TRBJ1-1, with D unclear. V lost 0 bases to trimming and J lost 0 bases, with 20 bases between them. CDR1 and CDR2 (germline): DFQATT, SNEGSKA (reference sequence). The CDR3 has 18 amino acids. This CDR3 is CSARDSERDRNLNTEAFF. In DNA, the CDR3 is TGCAGTGCTAGAGATTCGGAGAGGGATCGCAATCTGAACACTGAAGCTTTCTTT.

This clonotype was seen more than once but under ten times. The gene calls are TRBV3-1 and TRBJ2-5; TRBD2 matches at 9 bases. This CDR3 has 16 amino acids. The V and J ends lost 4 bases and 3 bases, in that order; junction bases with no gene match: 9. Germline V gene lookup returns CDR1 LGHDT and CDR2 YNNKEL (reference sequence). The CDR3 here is CASSPALRGGEETQYF. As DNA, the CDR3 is TGTGCCAGCAGCCCCGCGTTGCGGGGGGGCGAAGAGACCCAGTACTTC.

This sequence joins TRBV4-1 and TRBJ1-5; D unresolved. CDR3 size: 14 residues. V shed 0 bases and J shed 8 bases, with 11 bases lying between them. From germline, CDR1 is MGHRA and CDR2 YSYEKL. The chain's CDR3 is CASSQDFIREPQHF. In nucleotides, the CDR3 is TGCGCCAGCAGCCAAGATTTTATTAGGGAGCCCCAGCATTTT.

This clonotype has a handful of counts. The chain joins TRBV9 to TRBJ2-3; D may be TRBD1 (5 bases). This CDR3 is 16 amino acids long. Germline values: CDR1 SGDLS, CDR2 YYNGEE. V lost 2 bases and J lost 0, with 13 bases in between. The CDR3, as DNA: TGTGCCAGCAGCGTTCAAGGGGTAGTGAGCACAGATACGCAGTATTTT. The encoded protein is CASSVQGVVSTDTQYF.

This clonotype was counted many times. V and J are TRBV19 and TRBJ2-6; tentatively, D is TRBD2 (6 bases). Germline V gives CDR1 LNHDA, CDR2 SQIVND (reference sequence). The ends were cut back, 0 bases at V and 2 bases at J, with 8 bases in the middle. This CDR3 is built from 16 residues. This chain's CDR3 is CASSIEGRPGANVLTF. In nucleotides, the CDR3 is TGTGCCAGTAGTATAGAGGGGAGGCCTGGGGCCAACGTCCTGACTTTC.

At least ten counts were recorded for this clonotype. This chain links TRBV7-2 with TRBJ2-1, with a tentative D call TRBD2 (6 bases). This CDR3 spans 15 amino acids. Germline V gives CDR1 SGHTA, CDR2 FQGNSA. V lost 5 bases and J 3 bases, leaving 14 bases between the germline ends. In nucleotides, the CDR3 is TGTGCCAGCAGCGAGGAGGGGCTAAACTACAATGAGCAGTTCTTC. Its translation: CASSEEGLNYNEQFF.

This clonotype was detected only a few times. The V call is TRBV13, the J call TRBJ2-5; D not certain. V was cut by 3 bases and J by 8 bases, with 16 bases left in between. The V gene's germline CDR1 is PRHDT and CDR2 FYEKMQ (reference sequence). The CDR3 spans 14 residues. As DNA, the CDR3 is TGTGCCAGCAGCTTTCGAGACATGAGAGCAACCCAGTACTTC. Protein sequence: CASSFRDMRATQYF. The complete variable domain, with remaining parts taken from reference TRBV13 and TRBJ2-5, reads AAGVIQSPRHLIKEKRETATLKCYPIPRHDTVYWYQQGPGQDPQFLISFYEKMQSDKGSIPDRFSAQQFSDYHSELNMSSLELGDSALYFCASSFRDMRATQYFGPGTRLLVL.

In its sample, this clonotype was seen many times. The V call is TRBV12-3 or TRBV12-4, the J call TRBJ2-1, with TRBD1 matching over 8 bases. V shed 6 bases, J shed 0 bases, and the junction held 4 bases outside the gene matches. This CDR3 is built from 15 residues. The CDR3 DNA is TGTGCCAGCAGCCCGGGACAGGACTCCTACAATGAGCAGTTCTTC. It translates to CASSPGQDSYNEQFF.

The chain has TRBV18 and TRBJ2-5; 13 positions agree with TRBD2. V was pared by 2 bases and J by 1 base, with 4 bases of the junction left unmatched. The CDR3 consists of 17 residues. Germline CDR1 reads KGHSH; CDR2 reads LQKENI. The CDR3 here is CASSPTGLAGAQETQYF. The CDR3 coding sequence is TGTGCCAGCTCACCAACCGGACTAGCGGGGGCCCAAGAGACCCAGTACTTC.

Written as DNA, the CDR3 is TGTGCCAGCAGAAAGCAGGGGGGCCAGCAGTACTTC. As protein: CASRKQGGQQYF. This chain connects TRBV12-3 or TRBV12-4 to TRBJ2-7, with D tentatively TRBD1 (7 bases). The CDR3 is 12 amino acids. The V end lost 6 bases, the J end lost 8 bases, and 14 bases lay between the germline ends.

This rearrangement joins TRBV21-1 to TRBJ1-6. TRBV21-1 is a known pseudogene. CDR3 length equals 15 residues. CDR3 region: CASSKKECNNSPLHF. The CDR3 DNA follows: TGTGCCAGCAGCAAAAAAGAGTGTAATAATTCACCCCTCCACTTT.

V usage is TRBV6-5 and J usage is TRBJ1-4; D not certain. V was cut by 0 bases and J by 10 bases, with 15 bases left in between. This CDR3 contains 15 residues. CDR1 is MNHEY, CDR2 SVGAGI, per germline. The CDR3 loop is CASSYSSLGRTKLFF. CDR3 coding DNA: TGTGCCAGCAGTTACTCTTCACTAGGGCGGACAAAACTGTTTTTT.

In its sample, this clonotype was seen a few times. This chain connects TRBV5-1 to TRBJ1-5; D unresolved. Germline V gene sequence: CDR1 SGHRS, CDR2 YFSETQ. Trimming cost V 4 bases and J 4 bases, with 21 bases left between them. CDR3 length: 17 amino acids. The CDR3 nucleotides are TGCGCCAGCAGCGTTGGGGTGAGAGGGCTAGGGAATCAGCCCCAGCATTTT. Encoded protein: CASSVGVRGLGNQPQHF.

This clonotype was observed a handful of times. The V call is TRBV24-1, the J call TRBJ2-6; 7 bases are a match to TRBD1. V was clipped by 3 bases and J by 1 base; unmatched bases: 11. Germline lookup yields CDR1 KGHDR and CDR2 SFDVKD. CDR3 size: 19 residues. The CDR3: CATSDGNRGAGSGANVLTF. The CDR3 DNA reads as TGTGCCACCAGTGATGGAAACAGGGGTGCAGGGTCTGGGGCCAACGTCCTGACTTTC.

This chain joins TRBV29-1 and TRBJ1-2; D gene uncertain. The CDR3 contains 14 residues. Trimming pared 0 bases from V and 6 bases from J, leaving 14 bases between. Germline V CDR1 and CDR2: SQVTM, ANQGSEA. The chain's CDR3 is CSVEDRGVVHGYTF. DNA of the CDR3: TGCAGCGTTGAAGATCGTGGGGTAGTCCATGGCTACACCTTC.

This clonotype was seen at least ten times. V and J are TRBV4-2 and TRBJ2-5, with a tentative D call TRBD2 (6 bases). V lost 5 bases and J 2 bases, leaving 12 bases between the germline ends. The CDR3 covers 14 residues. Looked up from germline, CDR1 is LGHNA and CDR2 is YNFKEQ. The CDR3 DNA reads TGTGCCAGCAGCGCTCAGGCGGGGCAAGAGACCCAGTACTTC. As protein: CASSAQAGQETQYF.

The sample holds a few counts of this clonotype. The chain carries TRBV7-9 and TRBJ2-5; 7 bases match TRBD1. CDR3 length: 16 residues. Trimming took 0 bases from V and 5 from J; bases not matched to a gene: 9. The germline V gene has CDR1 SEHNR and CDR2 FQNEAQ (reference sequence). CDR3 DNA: TGTGCCAGCAGCTTAGCTACAGGGGCGGGTCTCGAGACCCAGTACTTC. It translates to CASSLATGAGLETQYF.

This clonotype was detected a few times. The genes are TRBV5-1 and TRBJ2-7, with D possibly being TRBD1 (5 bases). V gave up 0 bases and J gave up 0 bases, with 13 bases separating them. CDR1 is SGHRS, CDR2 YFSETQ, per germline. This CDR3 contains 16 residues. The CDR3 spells CASSLEGPPSSYEQYV. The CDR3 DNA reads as TGCGCCAGCAGCTTGGAGGGGCCGCCCAGCTCCTACGAGCAGTACGTC.

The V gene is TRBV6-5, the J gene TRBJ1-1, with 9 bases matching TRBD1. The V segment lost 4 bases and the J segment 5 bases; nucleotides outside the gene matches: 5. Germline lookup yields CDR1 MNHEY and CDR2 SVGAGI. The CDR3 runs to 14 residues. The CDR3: CASSSGTGLTEAFF. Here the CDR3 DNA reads TGTGCCAGCAGTTCCGGGACAGGGCTAACTGAAGCTTTCTTT.

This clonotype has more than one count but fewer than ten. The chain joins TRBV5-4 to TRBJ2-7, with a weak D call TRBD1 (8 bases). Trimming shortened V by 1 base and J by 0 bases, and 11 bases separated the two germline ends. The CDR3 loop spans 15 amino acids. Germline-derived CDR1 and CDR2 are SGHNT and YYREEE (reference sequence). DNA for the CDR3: TGTGCCAGCAGCTTGACAGGGGGGGCCTCCTACGAGCAGTACGTC. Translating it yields CASSLTGGASYEQYV.

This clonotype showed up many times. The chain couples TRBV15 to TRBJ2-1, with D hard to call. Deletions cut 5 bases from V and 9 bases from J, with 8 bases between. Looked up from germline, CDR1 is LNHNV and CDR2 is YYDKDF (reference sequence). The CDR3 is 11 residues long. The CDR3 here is CATSGWSEQFF. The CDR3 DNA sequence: TGTGCCACCAGCGGATGGAGTGAGCAGTTCTTC.

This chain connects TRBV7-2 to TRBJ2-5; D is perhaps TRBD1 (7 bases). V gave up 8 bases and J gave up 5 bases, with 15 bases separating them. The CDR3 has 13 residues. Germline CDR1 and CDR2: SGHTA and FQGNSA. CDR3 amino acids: CASGGGGLETQYF. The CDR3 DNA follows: TGTGCCAGCGGCGGAGGGGGCTTGGAGACCCAGTACTTC.

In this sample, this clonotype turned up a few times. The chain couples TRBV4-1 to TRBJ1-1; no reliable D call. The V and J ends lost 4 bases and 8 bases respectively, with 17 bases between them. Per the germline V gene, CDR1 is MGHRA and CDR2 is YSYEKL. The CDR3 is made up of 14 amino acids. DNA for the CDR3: TGCGCCAGCAGCCTACTACTTGGGTCAGAAGAAGCTTTCTTT. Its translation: CASSLLLGSEEAFF.